A single sample is the source of the 25 T cell receptor beta chains below, sequenced in a study of T cells in Graves' hyperthyroidism and ophthalmopathy. Amplification of TCR beta CDR3 regions used RNA as the template. The HTBI primer set served for first-round RT-PCR of the TCR CDR3. Each CDR3 protein is one row after TCRdb ran MiXCR on the multiplex PCR reads. Altogether around 720,000 distinct CDR3 sequences are present, over 35% being singletons, with the ten largest covering roughly 30%. Sequencing was carried out using blood. The receptors come from a woman aged 40-49 years with Graves' hyperthyroidism.

The chain links TRBV20-1 to TRBJ1-2; perhaps TRBD1 as D (5 bases). The V and J ends lost 0 bases and 0 bases respectively, with 11 bases between them. Germline assignment: CDR1 DFQATT and CDR2 SNEGSKA (reference sequence). There are 15 residues in the CDR3. The CDR3, as DNA: TGCAGTGCTAGAGACCCCGACAGCCCTAACTATGGCTACACCTTC. Residues: CSARDPDSPNYGYTF.

In this sample, this clonotype turned up once. The chain links TRBV10-3 to TRBJ1-2, with TRBD1 matching over 7 bases. CDR3 length: 18 amino acids. With 2 bases clipped from V and 5 bases from J, the junction kept 17 bases outside the gene matches. Per the germline V gene, CDR1 is ENHRY and CDR2 is SYGVKD. Written as DNA, the CDR3 is TGTGCCATCAGTGAGCCTAGTAGAACAGGGGAAGAGGGGTATGGCTACACCTTC. The encoded protein is CAISEPSRTGEEGYGYTF.

This clonotype has a count of ten or more. The V call is TRBV6-1, the J call TRBJ1-1, with 8 positions matching TRBD1. Germline V gene lookup returns CDR1 MNHNS and CDR2 SASEGT. The CDR3 has 14 residues. V shed 5 bases, J shed 8 bases, and the junction held 10 bases outside the gene matches. CDR3 sequence: CASSPPQRDREAFF. CDR3 coding DNA: TGTGCCAGCAGTCCCCCCCAAAGGGACAGGGAAGCTTTCTTT.

There are a few counts of this clonotype. CDR3 in amino acids: CASSLVWTGAQGQPQHF. For the CDR3, the DNA is TGTGCCAGCAGCTTAGTTTGGACAGGCGCCCAGGGGCAGCCCCAGCATTTT. The gene calls are TRBV7-9 and TRBJ1-5; 7 bases fit TRBD1. Unmatched junction bases numbered 13, after V lost 1 base and J lost 7 bases. The CDR3 sequence is 17 residues long. The germline V gene encodes CDR1 SEHNR and CDR2 FQNEAQ (reference sequence).

V and J are TRBV7-2 and TRBJ2-6; no clear D gene. V was clipped by 6 bases and J by 6 bases, with 18 bases between them. The germline gives CDR1 SGHTA, CDR2 FQGNSA. CDR3 length equals 16 residues. The CDR3 nucleotides read TGTGCCAGCAGTGACCAGGTTGTGGTTGTGGCCAACGTCCTGACTTTC. This sequence encodes CASSDQVVVVANVLTF.

The J gene is TRBJ2-5, the V gene TRBV15; the D gene is possibly TRBD2 (6 bases). Trimming stripped 0 bases from V and 5 bases from J, with 16 bases between. CDR1 is LNHNV, CDR2 YYDKDF, per germline (reference sequence). The CDR3 is 16 amino acids. The CDR3 spells CATSRDGYGGNETQYF. CDR3 coding DNA: TGTGCCACCAGCAGAGATGGGTATGGGGGGAATGAGACCCAGTACTTC.

V is TRBV20-1 and J is TRBJ2-7; TRBD1 might be the D (5 bases). Germline V gives CDR1 DFQATT, CDR2 SNEGSKA (reference sequence). CDR3 length: 13 residues. Deletions cut 2 bases from V and 4 bases from J, with 12 bases between. CDR3 coding DNA: TGCAGTGCTAGACCCGTAGACAGTTACGAGCAGTACTTC. Translating it yields CSARPVDSYEQYF.

This clonotype has a count of ten or more. One junction end disagrees with the germline gene, perhaps due to a read error. V gene TRBV7-2 combines with J gene TRBJ2-2; no firm D call. The CDR3 extends over 12 amino acids. CDR1 SGHTA and CDR2 FQGNSA come from the germline V gene. The CDR3 sequence is CASSLVTGELFF. For the CDR3, the DNA is TGCGCCAGCAGCTTGGTCACCGGGGAGCTGTTTTTT.

There are many counts of this clonotype. The gene calls are TRBV4-3 and TRBJ1-4; 7 bases fit TRBD1. The CDR3 covers 15 residues. Trimming cost V 0 bases and J 7 bases; bases outside gene matches: 5. Germline CDR1 and CDR2: LGHNA and YSLEER. The DNA for the CDR3 is TGCGCCAGCAGCCAAGAAGCAGGGGGTAGTGAAAAACTGTTTTTT. This codes for CASSQEAGGSEKLFF.

This clonotype was detected ten times or more. The chain joins TRBV19 to TRBJ2-6; D is perhaps TRBD2 (6 bases). Per the germline V gene, CDR1 is LNHDA and CDR2 is SQIVND (reference sequence). Between the trimmed V and J ends, which lost 6 bases and 0 bases, there was a span of 15 bases. The CDR3 length is 17 residues. The CDR3: CASSGKGLNSGANVLTF. The CDR3 coding sequence is TGTGCCAGTAGCGGAAAGGGACTGAACTCTGGGGCCAACGTCCTGACTTTC.

This clonotype appeared once. A much larger clone lies a single base off, so this may be a read error. The chain uses TRBV12-3 or TRBV12-4 and TRBJ1-3; D call uncertain. V dropped 6 bases and J dropped 0 bases, with 12 bases sitting between them. The CDR3 contains 15 residues. CDR3 DNA sequence: TGTGCCAGCAGGTTCGCGTCAGCCTCTGGAAACACCATATATTTT. It specifies CASRFASASGNTIYF.

This clonotype was counted many times. This chain connects TRBV7-8 to TRBJ1-2; TRBD1 matches at 9 bases. This CDR3 has 13 amino acids. The J segment lost 8 bases and the V segment lost 4 bases, leaving 5 bases of the junction unmatched. Germline V lookup: CDR1 SGHVS, CDR2 FQNEAQ. The CDR3 region is CASSSGTGFGYTF. The CDR3 DNA reads TGTGCCAGCAGCTCCGGGACAGGGTTCGGCTACACCTTC.

This clonotype showed up many times. J is TRBJ1-2 and V is TRBV15, with 7 bases identical to TRBD1. The V and J ends lost 1 base and 2 bases, in that order; junction bases with no gene match: 4. This CDR3 is built from 15 residues. Germline CDR1 LNHNV, CDR2 YYDKDF (reference sequence). The CDR3, as DNA: TGTGCCACCAGCAGAGGACAGGGAGAGAACTATGGCTACACCTTC. Translating gives CATSRGQGENYGYTF.

The chain is built from TRBV7-8 and TRBJ1-6; TRBD1 matches 9 bases. The CDR3 length is 15 residues. Losses at the gene ends were 4 bases for V and 7 bases for J; bases not matched to a gene: 5. CDR1 is SGHVS, CDR2 FQNEAQ, per germline. The CDR3 DNA reads as TGTGCCAGCAGCTCCGACAGGGGGAGGAATTCACCCCTCCACTTT. Residues: CASSSDRGRNSPLHF.

Regarding this clonotype: A much larger clone differs by one base, so this may be a read error. The chain links TRBV24-1 to TRBJ1-2, with TRBD1 identical over 7 bases. CDR1 and CDR2 (germline): KGHDR, SFDVKD. Losses at the gene ends were 2 bases for V and 12 bases for J; bases not matched to a gene: 8. The CDR3 is 13 residues long. The CDR3 DNA is TGTGCCACCAGTGATTGGGCAGAAGGGGGCCACACCTTC. Translation gives CATSDWAEGGHTF.

This clonotype was recorded at least ten times. V and J are TRBV4-3 and TRBJ2-5; 9 bases match TRBD1. V shed 2 bases and J 5 bases; nucleotides not matched to a gene: 3. The CDR3 consists of 14 residues. Germline values: CDR1 LGHNA, CDR2 YSLEER. CDR3 coding DNA: TGCGCCAGCAGCCAACGGACAGGGGCTGAGACCCAGTACTTC. It yields the protein CASSQRTGAETQYF.

This rearrangement joins TRBV20-1 to TRBJ2-5; 8 bases line up with TRBD2. V was clipped by 0 bases and J by 5 bases; unmatched bases: 5. Looked up from germline, CDR1 is DFQATT and CDR2 is SNEGSKA (reference sequence). The CDR3 runs 14 residues. CDR3 DNA: TGCAGTGCTAGAGAGCGGGGGGCGTGGGAGACCCAGTACTTC. Its protein is CSARERGAWETQYF.

This chain links TRBV7-2 with TRBJ1-5; 9 nucleotides agree with TRBD1. The germline CDR1 and CDR2 sequences are SGHTA and FQGNSA. V lost 3 bases, J lost 6 bases, and 6 bases stayed unmatched. This CDR3 has 15 amino acids. The CDR3 DNA reads TGTGCCAGCAGCTTGGCCGGGACAGGGCCTCAGCCCCAGCATTTT. Translation gives CASSLAGTGPQPQHF.

V gene TRBV7-2 combines with J gene TRBJ1-2, with D maybe TRBD1 (5 bases). CDR3 length equals 14 residues. Trimming left V 5 bases short and J 8 bases short, with 18 bases between. In germline, CDR1 is SGHTA, CDR2 FQGNSA. The CDR3: CASSRSVGDNGYTF. The CDR3 region has the DNA TGTGCCAGCAGCCGTAGCGTAGGGGATAACGGCTACACCTTC. The variable domain in full, with the rest retrieved from reference TRBV7-2 and TRBJ1-2, is GAGVSQSPSNKVTEKGKDVELRCDPISGHTALYWYRQSLGQGLEFLIYFQGNSAPDKSGLPSDRFSAERTGGSVSTLTIQRTQQEDSAVYLCASSRSVGDNGYTFGSGTRLTVV.

This rearrangement joins TRBV2 to TRBJ1-5, with 10 positions matching TRBD2. The tail of the sequence fits TRBJ2-3 better, so the J call may be wrong. The germline CDR1 and CDR2 sequences are SNHLY and FYNNEI. CDR3 size: 17 residues. The CDR3 bases are TGTGCCAGCAGTGATTTGGAAGCGGGAGGGCCTGAAGATACGCAGTATTTT. Its protein product is CASSDLEAGGPEDTQYF.

This clonotype was seen repeatedly, ten times or more. The chain has TRBV5-4 and TRBJ1-1; TRBD1 is a possible D gene (5 bases). There are 14 residues in the CDR3. Trimming left V 3 bases short and J 0 bases short, with 9 bases between. Per the germline V gene, CDR1 is SGHNT and CDR2 is YYREEE (reference sequence). CDR3 amino acids: CASSSDRVNTEAFF. For the CDR3, the DNA is TGTGCCAGCAGCTCCGACAGAGTGAACACTGAAGCTTTCTTT.

The genes are TRBV6-1 and TRBJ1-5; TRBD1 matches 7 bases. The CDR3 is made up of 14 amino acids. Germline CDR1 MNHNS, CDR2 SASEGT. V trimming: 7 bases; J trimming: 7 bases; junction bases outside the gene matches: 10. This chain's CDR3 is CASIKRGRRQPQHF. The CDR3 nucleotides read TGTGCCAGCATCAAAAGGGGGCGCAGGCAGCCCCAGCATTTT.

The chain links TRBV18 to TRBJ2-5; the D gene is possibly TRBD1 (6 bases). The V end lost 3 bases, the J end lost 4 bases, and 15 bases lay between the germline ends. CDR1 and CDR2 (germline): KGHSH, LQKENI. The CDR3 is made up of 15 amino acids. This CDR3 is CASSPGTSNAETQYF. The DNA of the CDR3 is TGTGCCAGCTCACCTGGGACATCTAACGCAGAGACCCAGTACTTC.

This clonotype was detected many times. V is TRBV2 and J is TRBJ1-5, with a tentative D call TRBD1 (5 bases). The ends were cut back, 7 bases at V and 0 bases at J, with 10 bases in the middle. This CDR3 is 14 amino acids long. Germline CDR1 SNHLY, CDR2 FYNNEI. The CDR3: CASTRGYSNQPQHF. In nucleotides, the CDR3 is TGTGCCAGCACTCGGGGGTATAGCAATCAGCCCCAGCATTTT. Using reference TRBV2 and TRBJ1-5 for the parts outside the CDR3, the full variable domain is EPEVTQTPSHQVTQMGQEVILRCVPISNHLYFYWYRQILGQKVEFLVSFYNNEISEKSEIFDDQFSVERPDGSNFTLKIRSTKLEDSAMYFCASTRGYSNQPQHFGDGTRLSIL.

On this clonotype itself: This may be a read error, as it is one base from a much larger clone. J is TRBJ1-5 and V is TRBV19; D is perhaps TRBD1 (5 bases). The germline V gene encodes CDR1 LNHDA and CDR2 SQIVND (reference sequence). The V and J ends lost 9 bases and 9 bases respectively, with 24 bases between them. This CDR3 has 15 amino acids. This CDR3 is CASGTPYLDPLPQHF. In nucleotides, the CDR3 is TGTGCCAGCGGGACGCCCTACTTAGATCCTCTGCCCCAGCATTTT.